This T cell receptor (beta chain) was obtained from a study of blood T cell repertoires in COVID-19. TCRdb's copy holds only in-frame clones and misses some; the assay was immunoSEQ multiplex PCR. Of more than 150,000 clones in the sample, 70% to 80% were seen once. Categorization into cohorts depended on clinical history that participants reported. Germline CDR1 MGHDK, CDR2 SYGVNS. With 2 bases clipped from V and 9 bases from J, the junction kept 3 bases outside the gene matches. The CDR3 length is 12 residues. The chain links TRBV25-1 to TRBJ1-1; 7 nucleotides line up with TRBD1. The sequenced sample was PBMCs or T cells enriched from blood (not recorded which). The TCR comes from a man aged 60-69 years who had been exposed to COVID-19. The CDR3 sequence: CASSEGTAKAFF. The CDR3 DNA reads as TGTGCCAGCAGTGAAGGGACAGCTAAAGCTTTCTTT.